This record covers a single T cell receptor (beta chain). No antigen is known for it. The data were obtained in a study of vaccination effects on CD4 cells after COVID-19. At the level of the study: Sampling occurred a median 72 days post second dose, range 14 to 241. Notes on the study in general: In the study, convalescent patients were few, and early post-infection timepoints were absent.

ViraFEST used viral peptide pools to expand antigen-specific CD4+ T cells before sequencing. CD4+ T cells were isolated after around ten days of culture. Participants each got two BNT162b2 or mRNA-1273 vaccine doses. Nobody among the vaccine recipients had prior SARS-CoV-2 infection (nucleocapsid antibodies were negative). Using immunoSEQ multiplex PCR, the repertoire was profiled, and TCRdb retains in-frame clones only, with some absent. The sample includes roughly 24,000 clones, about 75% of them seen just once. This CDR3 is built from 16 residues. From germline, CDR1 is SGHDT and CDR2 YYEEEE. With 4 bases clipped from V and 7 bases from J, the junction kept 13 bases outside the gene matches.

The starting material was CD4+ T cells from PBMCs cultured with SARS-CoV-2 spike peptides, obtained after COVID-19 vaccination. The V call is TRBV5-6, the J call TRBJ2-3, with 9 positions matching TRBD2. The receptor comes from a human donor who received a COVID-19 vaccine. Some clones in this sample may be carry-over from other donors' samples. The CDR3 DNA sequence: TGTGCCAGCAGCACCTCTGGTAGCGGGGGCGCAAATACGCAGTATTTT. Amino acid sequence: CASSTSGSGGANTQYF.